Presented here are 2 T cell receptor beta chains from one specimen sequenced in a study of blood T cell repertoires in COVID-19. Sequencing was performed with immunoSEQ multiplex PCR; in TCRdb, only in-frame clones are kept and a portion is missing. Here the sample spans under 170,000 clones, approximately 88% being singletons. The sample consisted of peripheral blood. Receptors originate from a man between 65 and 79 years old with acute or convalescent COVID-19.

V gene TRBV19 combines with J gene TRBJ1-5; D uncertain. The CDR3 has 15 amino acids. V was pared by 5 bases and J by 0 bases, with 11 bases between. Germline V gene sequence: CDR1 LNHDA, CDR2 SQIVND (reference sequence). The CDR3 sequence is CASSEDTYSNQPQHF. The CDR3 DNA reads as TGTGCCAGTAGTGAAGACACGTATAGCAATCAGCCCCAGCATTTT.

This chain links TRBV30 with TRBJ2-7, with 9 nucleotides matching TRBD2. The CDR3 has 16 amino acids. With 5 bases clipped from V and 1 base from J, the junction kept 12 bases outside the gene matches. The germline V gene has CDR1 GTSNPN and CDR2 SVGIG (reference sequence). Written as DNA, the CDR3 is TGTGCCTGGGACTTTTGGAGGCTAGCGGGATCCTACGAGCAGTACTTC. Amino acid sequence: CAWDFWRLAGSYEQYF.